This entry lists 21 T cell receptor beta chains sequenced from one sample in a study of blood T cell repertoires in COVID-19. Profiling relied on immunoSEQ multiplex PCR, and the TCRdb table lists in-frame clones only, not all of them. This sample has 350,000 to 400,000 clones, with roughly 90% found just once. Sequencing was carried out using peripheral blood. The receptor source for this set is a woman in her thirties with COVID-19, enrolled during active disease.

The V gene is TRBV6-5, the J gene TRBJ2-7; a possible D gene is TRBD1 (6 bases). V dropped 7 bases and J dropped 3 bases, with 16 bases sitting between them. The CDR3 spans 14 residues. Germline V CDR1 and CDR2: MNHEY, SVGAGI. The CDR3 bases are TGTGCCAGCAACCCGACAGGACGGAGCTACGAGCAGTACTTC. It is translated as CASNPTGRSYEQYF.

DNA for the CDR3: TGTGCCAGCAGCTCTACAGGACCCTATGGCTACACCTTC. Encoded protein: CASSSTGPYGYTF. The chain is built from TRBV7-9 and TRBJ1-2; TRBD1 is a possible D gene (5 bases). Trimming pared 4 bases from V and 4 bases from J, leaving 10 bases between. The CDR3 contains 13 residues. From germline, CDR1 is SEHNR and CDR2 FQNEAQ (reference sequence).

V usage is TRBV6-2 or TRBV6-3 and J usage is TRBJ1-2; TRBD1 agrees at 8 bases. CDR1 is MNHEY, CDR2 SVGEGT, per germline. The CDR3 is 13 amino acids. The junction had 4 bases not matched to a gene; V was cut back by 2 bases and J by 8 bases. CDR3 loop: CASSYPDRGGYTF. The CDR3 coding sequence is TGTGCCAGCAGTTACCCCGACAGGGGAGGCTACACCTTC.

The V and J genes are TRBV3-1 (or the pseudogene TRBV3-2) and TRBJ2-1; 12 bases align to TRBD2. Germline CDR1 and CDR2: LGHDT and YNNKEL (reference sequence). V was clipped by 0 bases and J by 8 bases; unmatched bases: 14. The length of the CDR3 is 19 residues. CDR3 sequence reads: CASSQDLPSGRALGYEQFF. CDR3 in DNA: TGTGCCAGCAGCCAAGATCTCCCTAGCGGGAGGGCCCTCGGGTATGAGCAGTTCTTC.

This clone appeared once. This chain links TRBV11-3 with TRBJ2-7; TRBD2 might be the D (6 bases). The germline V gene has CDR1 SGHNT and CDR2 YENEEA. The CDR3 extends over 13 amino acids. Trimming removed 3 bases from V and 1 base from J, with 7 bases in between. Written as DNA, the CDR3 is TGTGCCAGCAGCTTTAGCGGTTCCTACGAGCAGTACGTC. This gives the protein CASSFSGSYEQYV.

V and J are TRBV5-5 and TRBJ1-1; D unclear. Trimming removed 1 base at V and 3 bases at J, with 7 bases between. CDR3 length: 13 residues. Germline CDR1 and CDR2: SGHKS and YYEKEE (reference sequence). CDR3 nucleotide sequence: TGTGCCAGCAGCTTGCTTTATGACACTGAAGCTTTCTTT. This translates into CASSLLYDTEAFF.

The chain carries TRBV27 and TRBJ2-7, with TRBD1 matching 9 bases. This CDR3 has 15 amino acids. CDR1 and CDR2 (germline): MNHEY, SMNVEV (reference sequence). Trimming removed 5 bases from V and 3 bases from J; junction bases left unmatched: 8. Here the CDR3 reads CASSTRQGVYYEQYV. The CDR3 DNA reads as TGTGCCAGCAGTACCAGACAGGGGGTCTACTACGAGCAGTACGTC.

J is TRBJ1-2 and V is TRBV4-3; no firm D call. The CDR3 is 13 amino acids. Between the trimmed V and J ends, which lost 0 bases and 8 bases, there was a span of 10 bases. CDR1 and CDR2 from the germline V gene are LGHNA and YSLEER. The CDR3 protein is CASSQDRQAGYTF. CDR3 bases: TGCGCCAGCAGCCAAGATCGGCAGGCCGGCTACACCTTC.

CDR3 protein: CASSVGTANTGELFF. The CDR3 nucleotides are TGTGCCAGCAGCGTTGGGACTGCGAACACCGGGGAGCTGTTTTTT. V gene TRBV9 combines with J gene TRBJ2-2, with TRBD2 as a possible D gene (6 bases). Trimming cost V 2 bases and J 0 bases, with 8 bases left between them. The germline gives CDR1 SGDLS, CDR2 YYNGEE. The CDR3 length is 15 residues.

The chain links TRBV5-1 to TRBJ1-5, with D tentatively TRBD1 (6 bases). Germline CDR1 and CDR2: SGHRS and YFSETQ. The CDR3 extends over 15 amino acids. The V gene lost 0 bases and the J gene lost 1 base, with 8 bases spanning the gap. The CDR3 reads CASSLGGPSNQPQHF. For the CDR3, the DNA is TGCGCCAGCAGCTTGGGGGGGCCGAGCAATCAGCCCCAGCATTTT.

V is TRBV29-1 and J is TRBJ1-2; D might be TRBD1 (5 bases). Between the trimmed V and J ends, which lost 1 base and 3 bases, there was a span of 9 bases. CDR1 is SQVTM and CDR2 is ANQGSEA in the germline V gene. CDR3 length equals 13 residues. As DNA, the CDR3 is TGCAGCGTTGAAGGGGGAGGGGACTATGGCTACACCTTC. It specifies CSVEGGGDYGYTF.

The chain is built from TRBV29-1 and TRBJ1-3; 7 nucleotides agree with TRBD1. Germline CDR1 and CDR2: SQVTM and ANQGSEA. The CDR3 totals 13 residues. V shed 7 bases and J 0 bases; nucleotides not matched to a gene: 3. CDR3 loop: CSAQGLSGNTIYF. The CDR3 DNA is TGCAGCGCACAGGGGCTCTCTGGAAACACCATATATTTT.

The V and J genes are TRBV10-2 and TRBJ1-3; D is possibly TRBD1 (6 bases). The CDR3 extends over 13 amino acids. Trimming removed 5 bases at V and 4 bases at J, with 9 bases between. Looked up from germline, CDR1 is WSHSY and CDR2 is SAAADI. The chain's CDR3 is CASSTGNGNTIYF. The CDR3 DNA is TGCGCCAGCAGTACAGGGAACGGAAACACCATATATTTT.

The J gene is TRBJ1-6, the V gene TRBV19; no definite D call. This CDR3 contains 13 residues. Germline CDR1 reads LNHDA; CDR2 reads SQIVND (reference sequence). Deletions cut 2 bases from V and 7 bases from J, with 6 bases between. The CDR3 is CASSISGNSPLHF. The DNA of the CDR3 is TGTGCCAGTAGTATATCGGGGAATTCACCCCTCCACTTT.

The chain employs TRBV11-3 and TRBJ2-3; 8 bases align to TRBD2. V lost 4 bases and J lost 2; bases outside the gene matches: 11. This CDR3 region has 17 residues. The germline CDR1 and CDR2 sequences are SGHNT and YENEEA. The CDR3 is CASSSGSGGGLTDTQYF. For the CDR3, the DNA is TGTGCCAGCAGCTCAGGGTCTGGCGGGGGGCTCACAGATACGCAGTATTTT.

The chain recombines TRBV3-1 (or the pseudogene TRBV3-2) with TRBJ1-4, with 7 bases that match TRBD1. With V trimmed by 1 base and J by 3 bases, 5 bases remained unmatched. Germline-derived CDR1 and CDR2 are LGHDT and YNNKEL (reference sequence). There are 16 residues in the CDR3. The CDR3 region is CASSQATGSANEKLFF. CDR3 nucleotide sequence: TGTGCCAGCAGCCAAGCGACAGGGTCGGCTAATGAAAAACTGTTTTTT.

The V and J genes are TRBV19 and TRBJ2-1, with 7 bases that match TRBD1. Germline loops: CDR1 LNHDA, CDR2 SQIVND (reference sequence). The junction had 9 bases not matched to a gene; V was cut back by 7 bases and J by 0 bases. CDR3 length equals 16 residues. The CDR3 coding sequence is TGTGCCAGTACCCCCGAGACAGGGTTCTCCTACAATGAGCAGTTCTTC. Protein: CASTPETGFSYNEQFF.

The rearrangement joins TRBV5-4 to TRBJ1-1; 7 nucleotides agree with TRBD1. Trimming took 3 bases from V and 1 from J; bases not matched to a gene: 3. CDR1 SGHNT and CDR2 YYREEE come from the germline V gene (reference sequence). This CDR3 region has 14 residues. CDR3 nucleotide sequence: TGTGCCAGCAGCTCACAGGGGCCGAACACTGAAGCTTTCTTT. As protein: CASSSQGPNTEAFF.

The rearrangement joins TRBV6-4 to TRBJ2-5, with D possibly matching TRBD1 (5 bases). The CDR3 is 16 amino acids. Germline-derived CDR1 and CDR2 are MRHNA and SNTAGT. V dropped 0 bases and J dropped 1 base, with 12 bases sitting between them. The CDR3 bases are TGTGCCAGCAGTGACTCCGGACACCCCAGCCAAGAGACCCAGTACTTC. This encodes CASSDSGHPSQETQYF.

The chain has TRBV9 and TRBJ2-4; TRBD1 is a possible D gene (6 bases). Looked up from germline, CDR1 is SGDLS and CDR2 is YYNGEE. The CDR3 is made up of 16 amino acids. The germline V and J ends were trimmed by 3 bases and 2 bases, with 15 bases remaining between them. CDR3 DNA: TGTGCCAGCAGCGAGGGGGTGGAGAGGCCCAAAAACATTCAGTACTTC. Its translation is CASSEGVERPKNIQYF.

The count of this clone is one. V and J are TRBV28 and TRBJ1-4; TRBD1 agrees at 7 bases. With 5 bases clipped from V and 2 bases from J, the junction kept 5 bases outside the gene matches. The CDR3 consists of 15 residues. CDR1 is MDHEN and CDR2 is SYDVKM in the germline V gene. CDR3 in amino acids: CASSRQQGTNEKLFF. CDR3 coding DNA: TGTGCCAGCAGTCGCCAACAGGGGACTAATGAAAAACTGTTTTTT.